The sequence of this T cell receptor (beta chain) was determined in a study of blood T cells in healthy people across ages. Study as a whole: Per every two T cells, about one barcoded beta molecule was captured by template switching. Notes on the study in general: Age brought a roughly linear fall in TCR beta diversity measured per million T cells. Naive CD4+ cells and diversity were both higher in long-lived donors than in aged donors.

Next came a second PCR, run for about 6 to 11 cycles, which used a sample-barcoded 5' primer along with a J-beta primer mix. TCRdb ran MiXCR on the 5' RACE reads and lists one entry per CDR3 protein. The profile covers about 1.6 million distinct CDR3 sequences, with 30% to 40% appearing a single time and approximately 11% taken by the ten largest. There are a few counts of this clonotype. The antigen is not known. Sequenced sample: blood. The TCR comes from a young woman in good health.

The DNA for the CDR3 is TGTGCCAGCACCCTGGACAGGGGAGGCTACGAGCAGTACTTC. Its protein is CASTLDRGGYEQYF. This chain joins TRBV11-2 and TRBJ2-7, with 9 bases lining up with TRBD1. Germline V gene data show CDR1 as SGHAT and CDR2 as FQNNGV. Germline trimming cut 7 bases from V and 3 bases from J; bases unmatched to any gene: 7. The CDR3 has 14 residues.